This TCR beta chain came from a study of T cell repertoires in cytomegalovirus infection. This clonotype was detected ten times or more. TCRdb analysed the reads with MiXCR anew, one entry per CDR3 protein. The table lists fewer than 350,000 distinct CDR3 sequences, over 7.5% of them singletons. Trimming took 2 bases from V and 1 from J, leaving 12 bases between them. This CDR3 has 16 residues. CDR1 is MNHEY, CDR2 SMNVEV, per germline (reference sequence). The chain joins TRBV27 to TRBJ2-1; unclear D gene. This sequence originates from a human donor in good health (CMV status not recorded). Some clones in this sample may be carry-over from other donors' samples. The sequencing input was PBMCs. For the CDR3, the DNA is TGTGCCAGCAGTTTAGGGTCAGACCCTTCCTACAATGAGCAGTTCTTC. Translation gives CASSLGSDPSYNEQFF.